The 14 T cell receptor beta chains below come from one sample, sequenced in a study of blood T cell repertoires in COVID-19. Here immunoSEQ multiplex PCR was the method, and the copy in TCRdb shows in-frame clones only, minus some. The sample records over 120,000 clones, around 89% being singletons. The sample taken for sequencing was peripheral blood. The receptors originated from a man in his fifties or sixties with active or convalescent COVID-19.

This clone was counted once. The chain uses TRBV3-1 (or the pseudogene TRBV3-2) and TRBJ1-2; D is possibly TRBD1 (5 bases). CDR1 is LGHDT, CDR2 YNNKEL, per germline (reference sequence). There are 12 residues in the CDR3. Trimming cost V 0 bases and J 7 bases, with 6 bases left between them. The CDR3 bases are TGTGCCAGCAGCCAAGATCAGGGTGGCTACACCTTC. Amino acids: CASSQDQGGYTF.

The rearrangement uses TRBV7-9 and TRBJ1-1; weak D call: TRBD1 (6 bases). CDR1 is SEHNR, CDR2 FQNEAQ, per germline (reference sequence). Trimming removed 5 bases from V and 11 bases from J, with 15 bases in between. The CDR3 contains 12 residues. The CDR3 spells CASSPGQQGAFF. In nucleotides, the CDR3 is TGTGCCAGCAGCCCCGGGCAGCAGGGGGCTTTCTTT. Looking up the rest from reference TRBV7-9 and TRBJ1-1 gives the full variable domain: DTGVSQNPRHKITKRGQNVTFRCDPISEHNRLYWYRQTLGQGPEFLTYFQNEAQLEKSRLLSDRFSAERPKGSFSTLEIQRTEQGDSAMYLCASSPGQQGAFFGQGTRLTVV.

V gene TRBV3-1 (or the pseudogene TRBV3-2) combines with J gene TRBJ2-7, with D possibly matching TRBD2 (7 bases). Germline V gives CDR1 LGHDT, CDR2 YNNKEL (reference sequence). The CDR3 has 19 residues. Between the trimmed V and J ends, which lost 7 bases and 5 bases, there was a span of 33 bases. The CDR3 nucleotides are TGTGCCAGCACCCGTGGGGGGGCCGAGGACCTACGGCGAATCGACGAGCAGTACTTC. It translates to CASTRGGAEDLRRIDEQYF.

The chain carries TRBV4-1 and TRBJ2-1, with 10 nucleotides matching TRBD2. The CDR3 is 15 amino acids. V lost 1 base to trimming and J lost 9 bases; unmatched junction nucleotides: 6. The germline CDR1 and CDR2 sequences are MGHRA and YSYEKL. CDR3 nucleotides: TGCGCCAGCAGCCAAGGCTTAAAGCGGGAGGGTGAGCAGTTCTTC. Protein sequence: CASSQGLKREGEQFF.

The J gene is TRBJ1-2, the V gene TRBV5-1; maybe TRBD1 (6 bases). Germline assignment: CDR1 SGHRS and CDR2 YFSETQ. The length of the CDR3 is 14 residues. V gave up 4 bases and J gave up 2 bases, with 12 bases separating them. The CDR3 bases are TGCGCCAGCAGCCAGGGGCCACAAAACTATGGCTACACCTTC. As protein: CASSQGPQNYGYTF.

The sample holds one count of this clone. This CDR3 is CASSTRDRLNYGYTF. The CDR3 coding sequence is TGTGCCAGTAGTACGCGGGACAGGCTGAATTATGGCTACACCTTC. The V call is TRBV19, the J call TRBJ1-2, with 8 bases aligning to TRBD1. The CDR3 extends over 15 amino acids. V was pared by 4 bases and J by 5 bases, with 9 bases of the junction left unmatched. Looked up from germline, CDR1 is LNHDA and CDR2 is SQIVND (reference sequence).

The gene calls are TRBV7-3 and TRBJ2-5; D is possibly TRBD1 (5 bases). CDR3 length equals 13 residues. The germline V gene has CDR1 SGHTA and CDR2 FQGTGA. Trimming shortened V by 4 bases and J by 4 bases, and 10 bases separated the two germline ends. The CDR3 sequence is CASSSDQGETQYF. CDR3 coding DNA: TGTGCCAGCAGCTCGGACCAGGGAGAGACCCAGTACTTC.

This clone was picked up one time. The gene calls are TRBV28 and TRBJ2-1, with TRBD2 matching 13 bases. With 3 bases clipped from V and 7 bases from J, the junction kept 15 bases outside the gene matches. Germline V lookup: CDR1 MDHEN, CDR2 SYDVKM. This CDR3 spans 19 amino acids. The CDR3, as DNA: TGTGCCAGCAGTTTTAACGGACTAGCGGGAGTTTTCTCCCTTAATGAGCAGTTCTTC. Protein: CASSFNGLAGVFSLNEQFF.

The DNA of the CDR3 is TGTGCCAGCAGCCGGGACAGGGGTACTCACAATGAGCAGTTCTTC. It yields the protein CASSRDRGTHNEQFF. This chain links TRBV7-7 with TRBJ2-1, with 10 positions matching TRBD1. The CDR3 runs 15 residues. The germline V gene encodes CDR1 SSHAT and CDR2 FNYEAQ (reference sequence). J lost 5 bases, V lost 5 bases, and 6 bases had no gene match.

This rearrangement joins TRBV28 to TRBJ1-5; maybe TRBD1 (6 bases). Germline CDR1 MDHEN, CDR2 SYDVKM. Trimming removed 7 bases at V and 5 bases at J, with 12 bases between. The CDR3 extends over 13 amino acids. CDR3 in DNA: TGTGCCAGCATCAAACAGGGATATCAGCCCCAGCATTTT. This gives the protein CASIKQGYQPQHF.

This clone came up once. The chain links TRBV7-3 to TRBJ2-5, with 11 nucleotides matching TRBD2. The CDR3 has 14 residues. Trimming removed 4 bases from V and 4 bases from J; junction bases left unmatched: 2. Per germline, CDR1 SGHTA and CDR2 FQGTGA. The CDR3: CASSSGLAGETQYF. DNA of the CDR3: TGTGCCAGCAGCTCCGGACTAGCGGGAGAGACCCAGTACTTC.

A single count supports this clone. This chain connects TRBV3-1 (or the pseudogene TRBV3-2) to TRBJ1-4; TRBD1 agrees at 9 bases. The length of the CDR3 is 16 residues. Germline CDR1 reads LGHDT; CDR2 reads YNNKEL (reference sequence). Trimming at V came to 2 bases and at J to 8 bases, leaving 9 bases not matched to a gene. The CDR3 is CASSQFIGQGNEKLFF. The CDR3 region has the DNA TGTGCCAGCAGCCAATTTATTGGACAGGGGAACGAAAAACTGTTTTTT.

The chain has TRBV4-3 and TRBJ2-7, with a weak D call TRBD2 (5 bases). This CDR3 contains 14 residues. Germline CDR1 is LGHNA and CDR2 is YSLEER. The V and J ends lost 0 bases and 7 bases respectively, with 13 bases between them. CDR3 coding DNA: TGCGCCAGCAGCCAAGATCGGGATAGGATGGAGCAGTACTTC. It encodes CASSQDRDRMEQYF.

The table lists this clone with a count of one. The rearrangement joins TRBV7-2 to TRBJ2-7, with 9 bases identical to TRBD1. Germline CDR1 reads SGHTA; CDR2 reads FQGNSA. The junction had 11 bases not matched to a gene; V was cut back by 6 bases and J by 5 bases. The CDR3 is 15 residues long. The CDR3 loop is CASRAGGQGFHEQYF. The CDR3 bases are TGTGCCAGCAGGGCCGGAGGACAGGGGTTCCACGAGCAGTACTTC. The full variable domain, with the rest looked up from reference TRBV7-2 and TRBJ2-7, is GAGVSQSPSNKVTEKGKDVELRCDPISGHTALYWYRQSLGQGLEFLIYFQGNSAPDKSGLPSDRFSAERTGGSVSTLTIQRTQQEDSAVYLCASRAGGQGFHEQYFGPGTRLTVT.